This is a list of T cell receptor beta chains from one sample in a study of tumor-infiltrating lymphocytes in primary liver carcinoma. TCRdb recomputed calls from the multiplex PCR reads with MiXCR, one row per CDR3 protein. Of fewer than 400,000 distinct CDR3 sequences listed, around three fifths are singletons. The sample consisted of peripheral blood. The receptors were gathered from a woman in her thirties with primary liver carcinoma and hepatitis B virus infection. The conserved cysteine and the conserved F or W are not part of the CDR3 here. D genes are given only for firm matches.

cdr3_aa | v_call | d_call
ASSLSGQGSEQF | TRBV28 | TRBD1
ASSEGSVNQPQH | TRBV2 | -
ASSYFGLLARGEQF | TRBV6-6 | -
ASSQEGGISSYEQY | TRBV5-5 | -
ASSQDPPGGGSYEQY | TRBV4-3 | -
ASSLGASNQPQH | TRBV6-5 | -
ASTPWGQRTGYEQF | TRBV28 | TRBD1
AWSVRLHSYEQY | TRBV30 | -
ASSFNSPRDEQY | TRBV11-2 | -
ASRGRGYNAYGYT | TRBV28 | TRBD1
SLAAGFSTDTQY | TRBV29-1 | TRBD2
ASSWRQGYEQY | TRBV4-1 | TRBD1
ASSYGATNEKLF | TRBV6-5 | -
ASSQVGTSGNTIY | TRBV11-2 | -
ASSGLAGAIDTQY | TRBV5-4 | TRBD2
ASSLPDLRERQQH | TRBV28 | TRBD2
ASSLNRSRTEAF | TRBV5-4 | -
ASTPSLVQETQY | TRBV11-2 | -
ASSPKLGNTEAF | TRBV19 | -
AWSPDRPSTQY | TRBV30 | -
SGSRDPRADTQY | TRBV29-1 | -
ASTSQFSGANVLT | TRBV6-5 | -
ASSYRAQLAGFTGELL | TRBV6-6 | TRBD2
VSSGGLDTEAL | TRBV13 | -